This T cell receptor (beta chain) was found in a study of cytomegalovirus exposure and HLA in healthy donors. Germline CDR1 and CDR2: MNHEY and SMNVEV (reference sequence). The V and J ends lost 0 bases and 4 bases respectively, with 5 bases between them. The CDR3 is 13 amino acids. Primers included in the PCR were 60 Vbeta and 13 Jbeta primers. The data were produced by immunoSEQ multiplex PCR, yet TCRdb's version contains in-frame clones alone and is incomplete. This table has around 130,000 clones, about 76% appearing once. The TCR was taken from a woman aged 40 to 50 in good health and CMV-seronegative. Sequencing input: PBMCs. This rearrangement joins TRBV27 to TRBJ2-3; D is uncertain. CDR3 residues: CASSLSPADTQYF. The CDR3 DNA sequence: TGTGCCAGCAGTTTATCCCCCGCAGATACGCAGTATTTT.